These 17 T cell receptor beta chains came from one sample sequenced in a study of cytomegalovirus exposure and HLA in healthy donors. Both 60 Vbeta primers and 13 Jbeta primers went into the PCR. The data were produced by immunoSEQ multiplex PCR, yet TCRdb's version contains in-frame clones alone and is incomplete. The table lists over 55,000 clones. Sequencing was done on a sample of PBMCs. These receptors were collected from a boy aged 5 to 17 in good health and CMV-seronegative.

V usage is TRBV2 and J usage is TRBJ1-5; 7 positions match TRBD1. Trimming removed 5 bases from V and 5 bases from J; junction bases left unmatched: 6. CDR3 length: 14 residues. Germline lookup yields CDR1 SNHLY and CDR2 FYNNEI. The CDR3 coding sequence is TGTGCCAGCAGTAACAGGGGCAACCATCAGCCCCAGCATTTT. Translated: CASSNRGNHQPQHF.

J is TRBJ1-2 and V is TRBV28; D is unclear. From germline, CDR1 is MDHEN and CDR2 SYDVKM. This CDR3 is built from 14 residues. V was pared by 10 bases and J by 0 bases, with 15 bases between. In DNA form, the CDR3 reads TGTGCCACCAGGATTCCGGGATCTAACTATGGCTACACCTTC. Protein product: CATRIPGSNYGYTF.

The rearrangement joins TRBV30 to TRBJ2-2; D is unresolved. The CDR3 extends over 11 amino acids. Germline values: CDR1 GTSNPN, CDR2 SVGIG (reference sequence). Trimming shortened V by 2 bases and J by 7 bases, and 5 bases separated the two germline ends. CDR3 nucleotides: TGTGCCTGGAGTACGGTCGGGGAGCTGTTTTTT. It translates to CAWSTVGELFF.

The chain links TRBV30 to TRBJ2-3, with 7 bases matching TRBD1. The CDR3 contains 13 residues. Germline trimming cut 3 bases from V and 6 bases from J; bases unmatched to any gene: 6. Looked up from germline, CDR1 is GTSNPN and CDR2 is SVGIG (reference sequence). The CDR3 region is CAWRTGSMDTQYF. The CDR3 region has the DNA TGTGCCTGGAGGACAGGGTCAATGGATACGCAGTATTTT. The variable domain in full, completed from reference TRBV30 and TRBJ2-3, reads SQTIHQWPATLVQPVGSPLSLECTVEGTSNPNLYWYRQAAGRGLQLLFYSVGIGQISSEVPQNLSASRPQDRQFILSSKKLLLSDSGFYLCAWRTGSMDTQYFGPGTRLTVL.

The CDR3 here is CASSLELRGNTEAFF. CDR3 DNA: TGCGCCAGCAGCTTGGAATTAAGGGGGAACACTGAAGCTTTCTTT. V and J are TRBV5-1 and TRBJ1-1; D is perhaps TRBD1 (5 bases). Trimming shortened V by 0 bases and J by 1 base, and 10 bases separated the two germline ends. Germline V gene lookup returns CDR1 SGHRS and CDR2 YFSETQ. The CDR3 has 15 amino acids.

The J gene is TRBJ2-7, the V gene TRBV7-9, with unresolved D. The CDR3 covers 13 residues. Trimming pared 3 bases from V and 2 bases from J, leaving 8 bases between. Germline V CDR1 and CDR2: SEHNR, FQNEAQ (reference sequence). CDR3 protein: CASSFLSPYEQYF. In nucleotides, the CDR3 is TGTGCCAGCAGCTTCCTGTCCCCCTACGAGCAGTACTTC.

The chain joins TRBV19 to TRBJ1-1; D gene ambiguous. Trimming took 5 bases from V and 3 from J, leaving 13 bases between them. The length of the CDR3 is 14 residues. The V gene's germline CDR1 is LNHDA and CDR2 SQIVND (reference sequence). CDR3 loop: CASSEVPEDTEAFF. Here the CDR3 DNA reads TGTGCCAGTAGTGAGGTTCCCGAGGACACTGAAGCTTTCTTT.

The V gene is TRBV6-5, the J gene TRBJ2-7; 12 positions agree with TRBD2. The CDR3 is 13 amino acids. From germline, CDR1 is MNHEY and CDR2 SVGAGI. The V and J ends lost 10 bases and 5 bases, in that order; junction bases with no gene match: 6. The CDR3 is CATTRLAGDEQYF. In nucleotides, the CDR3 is TGTGCCACCACCAGACTAGCGGGAGACGAGCAGTACTTC.

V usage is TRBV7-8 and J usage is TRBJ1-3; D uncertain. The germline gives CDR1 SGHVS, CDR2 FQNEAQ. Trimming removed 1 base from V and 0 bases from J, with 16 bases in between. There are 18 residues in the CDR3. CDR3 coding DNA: TGTGCCAGCAGCTTAGACCACTCAGGCTCATTCTCTGGAAACACCATATATTTT. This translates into CASSLDHSGSFSGNTIYF.

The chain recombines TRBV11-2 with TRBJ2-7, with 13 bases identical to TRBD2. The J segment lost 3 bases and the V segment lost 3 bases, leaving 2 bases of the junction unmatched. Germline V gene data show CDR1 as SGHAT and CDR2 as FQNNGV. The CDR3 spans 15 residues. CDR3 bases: TGTGCCAGCAGCTTGGGACTAGCGGGGTACTACGAGCAGTACTTC. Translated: CASSLGLAGYYEQYF.

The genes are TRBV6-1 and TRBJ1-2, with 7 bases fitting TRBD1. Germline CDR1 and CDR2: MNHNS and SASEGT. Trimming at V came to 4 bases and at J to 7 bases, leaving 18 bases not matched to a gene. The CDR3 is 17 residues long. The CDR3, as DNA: TGTGCCAGCAGTGGGCGTCCCGGGACAGCTCAAGAGGGTGGCTACACCTTC. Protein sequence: CASSGRPGTAQEGGYTF.

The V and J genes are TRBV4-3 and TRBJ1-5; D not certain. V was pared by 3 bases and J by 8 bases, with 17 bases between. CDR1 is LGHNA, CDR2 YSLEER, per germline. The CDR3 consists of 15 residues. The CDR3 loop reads CASSQSDYPGEPQHF. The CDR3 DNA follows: TGCGCCAGCAGCCAGTCCGACTACCCCGGGGAGCCCCAGCATTTT.

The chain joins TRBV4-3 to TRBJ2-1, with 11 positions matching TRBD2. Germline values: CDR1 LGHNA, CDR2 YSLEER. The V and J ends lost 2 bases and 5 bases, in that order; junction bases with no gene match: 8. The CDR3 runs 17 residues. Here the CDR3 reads CASSQQLAGGGDNEQFF. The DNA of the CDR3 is TGCGCCAGCAGCCAACAGTTAGCGGGAGGGGGGGACAATGAGCAGTTCTTC.

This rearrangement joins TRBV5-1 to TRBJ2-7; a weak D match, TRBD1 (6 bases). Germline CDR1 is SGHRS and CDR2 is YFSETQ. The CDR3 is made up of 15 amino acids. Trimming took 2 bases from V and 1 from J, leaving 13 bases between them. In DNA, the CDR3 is TGCGCCAGCAGCTTCCGGGCAGGGGTATCCTACGAGCAGTACTTC. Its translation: CASSFRAGVSYEQYF. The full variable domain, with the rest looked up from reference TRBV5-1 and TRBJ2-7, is KAGVTQTPRYLIKTRGQQVTLSCSPISGHRSVSWYQQTPGQGLQFLFEYFSETQRNKGNFPGRFSGRQFSNSRSEMNVSTLELGDSALYLCASSFRAGVSYEQYFGPGTRLTVT.

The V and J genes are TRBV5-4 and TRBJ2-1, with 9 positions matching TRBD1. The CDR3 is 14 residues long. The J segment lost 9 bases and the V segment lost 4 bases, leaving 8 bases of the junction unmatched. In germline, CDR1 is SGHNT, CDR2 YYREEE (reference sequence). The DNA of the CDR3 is TGTGCCAGCAGCCTCCGGGACAGGGAAAGTGAGCAGTTCTTC. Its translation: CASSLRDRESEQFF.

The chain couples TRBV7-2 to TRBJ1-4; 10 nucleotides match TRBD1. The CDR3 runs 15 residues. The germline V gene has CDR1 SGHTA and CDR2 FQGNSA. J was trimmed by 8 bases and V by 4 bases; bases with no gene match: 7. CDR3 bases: TGTGCCAGCAGCTCATCCGGGACAGGGGTGGAAAAACTGTTTTTT. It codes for CASSSSGTGVEKLFF. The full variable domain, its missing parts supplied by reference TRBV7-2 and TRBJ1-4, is GAGVSQSPSNKVTEKGKDVELRCDPISGHTALYWYRQSLGQGLEFLIYFQGNSAPDKSGLPSDRFSAERTGGSVSTLTIQRTQQEDSAVYLCASSSSGTGVEKLFFGSGTQLSVL.

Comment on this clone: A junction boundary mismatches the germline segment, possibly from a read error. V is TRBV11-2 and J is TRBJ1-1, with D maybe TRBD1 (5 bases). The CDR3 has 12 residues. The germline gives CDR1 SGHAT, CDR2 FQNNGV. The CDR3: CASGLGATEAFF. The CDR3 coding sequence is TGTGCCAGCGGCTTAGGGGCCACTGAAGCTTTCTTT. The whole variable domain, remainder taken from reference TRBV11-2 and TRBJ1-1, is EAGVAQSPRYKIIEKRQSVAFWCNPISGHATLYWYQQILGQGPKLLIQFQNNGVVDDSQLPKDRFSAERLKGVDSTLKIQPAKLEDSAVYLCASGLGATEAFFGQGTRLTVV.